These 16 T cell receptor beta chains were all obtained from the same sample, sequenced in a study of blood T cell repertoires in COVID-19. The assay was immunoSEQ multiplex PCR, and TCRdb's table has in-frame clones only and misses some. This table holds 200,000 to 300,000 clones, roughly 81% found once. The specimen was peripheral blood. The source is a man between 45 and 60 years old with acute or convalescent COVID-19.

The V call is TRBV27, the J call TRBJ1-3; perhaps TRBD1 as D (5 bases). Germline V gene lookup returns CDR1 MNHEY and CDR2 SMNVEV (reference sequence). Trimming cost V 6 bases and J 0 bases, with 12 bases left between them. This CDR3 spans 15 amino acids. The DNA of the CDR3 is TGTGCCAGCAGCGAGCTCGGGGGCTCTGGAAACACCATATATTTT. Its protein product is CASSELGGSGNTIYF.

The CDR3 DNA sequence: TGTGCCAGCGCACGGGACAGGGATGAAAAACTGTTTTTT. Protein sequence: CASARDRDEKLFF. This rearrangement joins TRBV6-5 to TRBJ1-4; 9 positions match TRBD1. Germline V CDR1 and CDR2: MNHEY, SVGAGI. Trimming cost V 8 bases and J 6 bases; bases outside gene matches: 4. CDR3 length equals 13 residues.

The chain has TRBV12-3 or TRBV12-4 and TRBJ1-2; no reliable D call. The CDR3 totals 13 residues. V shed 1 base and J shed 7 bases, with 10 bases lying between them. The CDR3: CASSLDRAAGYTF. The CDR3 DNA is TGTGCCAGCAGTTTAGACAGAGCGGCTGGCTACACCTTC.

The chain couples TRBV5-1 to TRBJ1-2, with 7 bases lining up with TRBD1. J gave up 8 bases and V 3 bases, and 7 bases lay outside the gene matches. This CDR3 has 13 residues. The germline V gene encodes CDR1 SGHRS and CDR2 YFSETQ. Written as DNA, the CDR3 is TGCGCCAGCAGCTCAACAGGGGAGGACGGCTACACCTTC. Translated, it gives CASSSTGEDGYTF.

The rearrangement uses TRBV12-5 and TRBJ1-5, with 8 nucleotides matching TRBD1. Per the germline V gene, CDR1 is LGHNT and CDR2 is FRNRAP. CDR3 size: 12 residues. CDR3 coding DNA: TGTGCGCAGGGGGCTAGCAATCAGCCCCAGCATTTT. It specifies CAQGASNQPQHF. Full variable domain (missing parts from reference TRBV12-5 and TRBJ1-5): DARVTQTPRHKVTEMGQEVTMRCQPILGHNTVFWYRQTMMQGLELLAYFRNRAPLDDSGMPKDRFSAEMPDATLATLKIQPSEPRDSAVYFCAQGASNQPQHFGDGTRLSIL.

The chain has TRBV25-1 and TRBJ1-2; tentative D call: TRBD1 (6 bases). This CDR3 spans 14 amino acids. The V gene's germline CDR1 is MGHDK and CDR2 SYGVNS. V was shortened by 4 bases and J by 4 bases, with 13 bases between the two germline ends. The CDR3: CASSVTGQSYGYTF. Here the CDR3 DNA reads TGTGCCAGCAGTGTGACAGGACAGTCCTATGGCTACACCTTC.

The CDR3 bases are TGTGCCAGCAGCCCGACTCGGGGTGGAGACTATGGCTACACCTTC. Its translation: CASSPTRGGDYGYTF. This chain links TRBV13 with TRBJ1-2; D not certain. This CDR3 has 15 residues. The V gene lost 5 bases and the J gene lost 3 bases, with 16 bases spanning the gap. Per the germline V gene, CDR1 is PRHDT and CDR2 is FYEKMQ (reference sequence). The entire variable domain, with the rest obtained from reference TRBV13 and TRBJ1-2, is as follows: AAGVIQSPRHLIKEKRETATLKCYPIPRHDTVYWYQQGPGQDPQFLISFYEKMQSDKGSIPDRFSAQQFSDYHSELNMSSLELGDSALYFCASSPTRGGDYGYTFGSGTRLTVV.

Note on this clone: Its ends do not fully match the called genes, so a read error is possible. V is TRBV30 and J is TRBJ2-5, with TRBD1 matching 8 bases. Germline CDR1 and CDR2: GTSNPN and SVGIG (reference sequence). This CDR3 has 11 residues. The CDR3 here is CAWTGYETQYF. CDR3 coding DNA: TGTGCATGGACAGGGTACGAGACCCAGTACTTC.

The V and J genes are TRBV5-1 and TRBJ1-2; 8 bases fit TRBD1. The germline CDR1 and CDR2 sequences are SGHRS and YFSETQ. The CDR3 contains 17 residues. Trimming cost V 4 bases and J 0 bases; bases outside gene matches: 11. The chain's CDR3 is CASSQSRDRISNYGYTF. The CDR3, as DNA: TGCGCCAGCAGCCAATCCAGGGACAGGATTTCTAACTATGGCTACACCTTC.

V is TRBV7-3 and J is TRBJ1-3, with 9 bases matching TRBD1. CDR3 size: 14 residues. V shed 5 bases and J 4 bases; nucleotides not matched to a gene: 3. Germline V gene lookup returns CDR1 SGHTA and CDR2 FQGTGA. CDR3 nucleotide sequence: TGTGCCAGCAGCCCCGGGACAGGGGGAAACACCATATATTTT. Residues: CASSPGTGGNTIYF.

CDR3: CASSLSRGGNTIYF. CDR3 sequence (DNA): TGTGCCAGCAGCTTATCTAGGGGTGGAAACACCATATATTTT. The chain links TRBV11-2 to TRBJ1-3; perhaps TRBD1 as D (5 bases). The CDR3 runs 14 residues. Germline V CDR1 and CDR2: SGHAT, FQNNGV. Trimming removed 2 bases at V and 3 bases at J, with 8 bases between.

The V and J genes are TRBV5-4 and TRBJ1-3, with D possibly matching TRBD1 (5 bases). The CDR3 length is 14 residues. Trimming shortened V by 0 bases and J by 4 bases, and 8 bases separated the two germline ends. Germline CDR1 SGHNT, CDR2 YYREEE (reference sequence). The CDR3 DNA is TGTGCCAGCAGCTTGGAGGGGTCCGGAAACACCATATATTTT. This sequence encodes CASSLEGSGNTIYF.

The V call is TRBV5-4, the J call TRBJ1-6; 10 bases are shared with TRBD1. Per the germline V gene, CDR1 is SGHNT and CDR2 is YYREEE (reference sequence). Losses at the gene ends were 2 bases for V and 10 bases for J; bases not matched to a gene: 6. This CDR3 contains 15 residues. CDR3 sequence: CASSFEGQGRSPLHF. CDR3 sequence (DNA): TGTGCCAGCAGCTTTGAGGGACAGGGGCGGTCACCCCTCCACTTT.

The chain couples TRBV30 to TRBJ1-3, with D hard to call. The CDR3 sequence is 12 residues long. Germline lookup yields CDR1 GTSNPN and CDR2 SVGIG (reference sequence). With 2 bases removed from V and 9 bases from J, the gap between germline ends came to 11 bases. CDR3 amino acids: CAWSPMEATIYF. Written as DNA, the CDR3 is TGTGCCTGGAGTCCCATGGAGGCCACCATATATTTT.

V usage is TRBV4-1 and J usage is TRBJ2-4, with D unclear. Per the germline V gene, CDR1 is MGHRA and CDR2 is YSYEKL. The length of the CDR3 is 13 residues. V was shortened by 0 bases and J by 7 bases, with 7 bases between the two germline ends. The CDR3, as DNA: TGCGCCAGCAGCCAAGAAGTCGGGAACATTCAGTACTTC. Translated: CASSQEVGNIQYF.

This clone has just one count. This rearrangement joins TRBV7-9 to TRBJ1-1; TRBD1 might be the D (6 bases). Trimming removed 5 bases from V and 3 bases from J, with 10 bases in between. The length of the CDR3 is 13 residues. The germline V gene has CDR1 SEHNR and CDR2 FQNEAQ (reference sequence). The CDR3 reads CASSPTGYTEAFF. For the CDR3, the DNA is TGTGCCAGCAGCCCTACAGGGTACACTGAAGCTTTCTTT. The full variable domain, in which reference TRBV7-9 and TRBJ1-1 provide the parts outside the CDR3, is DTGVSQNPRHKITKRGQNVTFRCDPISEHNRLYWYRQTLGQGPEFLTYFQNEAQLEKSRLLSDRFSAERPKGSFSTLEIQRTEQGDSAMYLCASSPTGYTEAFFGQGTRLTVV.